This TCR beta chain stems from a study of T cells in Graves' hyperthyroidism and ophthalmopathy. Notes on the study in general: The majority of expanded thyroid clonotypes above 0.001 also appeared in blood. Ophthalmopathy cases were set apart from stable hyperthyroidism by a 13 V-J model.

This CDR3 is built from 15 residues. Germline lookup yields CDR1 KGHDR and CDR2 SFDVKD. Trimming at V came to 5 bases and at J to 4 bases, leaving 6 bases not matched to a gene. Clinical symptoms, serum thyroxine, TRAb, thyroid ultrasound and orbital computed tomography informed diagnoses. Amplified regions were TCR beta CDR3 sequences from RNA transcripts. The study used the HTBI primer set for a first-round RT-PCR of the TCR CDR3. Each CDR3 protein gets one entry after TCRdb re-called the multiplex PCR reads with MiXCR. Here the sample spans 500,000 to 750,000 distinct CDR3 sequences, 14% being singletons. On this clonotype: Its antigen is not identified. This may be a read error: a much more frequent sequence differs by one nucleotide.

The sequence was obtained from a woman between 18 and 29 years old with Graves' ophthalmopathy. This chain joins TRBV24-1 and TRBJ2-2; 7 nucleotides agree with TRBD1. The sample consisted of blood. CDR3 loop: CATSGKTGFTGELFF. The DNA for the CDR3 is TGTGCCACCAGTGGCAAGACAGGGTTCACCGGGGAGCTGTTTTTT.